This TCR beta chain was retrieved from a study of blood T cells in healthy people across ages. Study-level background: Template-switching capture recovered about one barcoded beta molecule per two T cells.

As to this clonotype: The antigen remains undetermined.

A second PCR of 7 to 11 cycles used a sample-barcoded 5' primer and a J-beta primer mix. TCRdb re-derived calls from the 5' RACE reads in MiXCR, one entry per CDR3 protein. The sample consists of approximately 1.5 million distinct CDR3 sequences, roughly 32% of them appearing once. The authors drew 7.5 to 10 milliliters of peripheral blood from each donor. Extraction yielded at least 6 micrograms of total RNA per sample. The CDR3 is 12 residues long. V shed 8 bases and J shed 5 bases, with 12 bases lying between them. Germline CDR1 SNHLY, CDR2 FYNNEI. Whole-study results and caveats: It was held that diversity estimates obtained from one million T cells represented underestimates.

The TCR comes from a woman aged 30 to 39 in good health. The sample was blood. This rearrangement joins TRBV2 to TRBJ2-5; the D gene could be TRBD1 or TRBD2 (5 bases each). CDR3 amino acids: CASRDDGETQYF. CDR3 in DNA: TGTGCCAGCCGGGACGACGGGGAGACCCAGTACTTC.